These 12 T cell receptor beta chains were all obtained from the same sample, sequenced in a study of CD8+ T cells in alopecia areata. In each case, RNA was isolated and then reverse transcribed into cDNA as the sequencing template. Assay used: immunoSEQ multiplex PCR; TCRdb lists only in-frame clones, some missing. The data contain more than 200,000 clones, under 80% of them singletons. The material was CD4+ T cells sorted from blood, obtained at week 0. Receptors originate from a human donor with alopecia areata.

V gene TRBV5-6 combines with J gene TRBJ1-6, with D possibly being TRBD1 (5 bases). CDR1 and CDR2 (germline): SGHDT, YYEEEE. This CDR3 is built from 14 residues. Deletions cut 4 bases from V and 5 bases from J, with 10 bases between. The CDR3 nucleotides are TGTGCCAGCAGCGCGGGGGTGGATAATTCACCCCTCCACTTT. Translating gives CASSAGVDNSPLHF.

This chain links TRBV30 with TRBJ1-1; D not certain. Germline lookup yields CDR1 GTSNPN and CDR2 SVGIG (reference sequence). The V and J ends lost 0 bases and 6 bases respectively, with 23 bases between them. The CDR3 has 17 amino acids. DNA for the CDR3: TGTGCCTGGAGTGTTGGGCAGCAAAGGATGAAAGTCCCTGAAGCTTTCTTT. Protein: CAWSVGQQRMKVPEAFF. The variable domain in full, with the rest retrieved from reference TRBV30 and TRBJ1-1, is SQTIHQWPATLVQPVGSPLSLECTVEGTSNPNLYWYRQAAGRGLQLLFYSVGIGQISSEVPQNLSASRPQDRQFILSSKKLLLSDSGFYLCAWSVGQQRMKVPEAFFGQGTRLTVV.

CDR3 sequence: CSVEGASSSYNEQFF. The CDR3 region has the DNA TGCAGCGTTGAAGGGGCCTCAAGCTCCTACAATGAGCAGTTCTTC. The chain combines TRBV29-1 with TRBJ2-1; D is unresolved. Germline V gene sequence: CDR1 SQVTM, CDR2 ANQGSEA. V was trimmed by 1 base and J by 0 bases, leaving 10 bases between them. This CDR3 region has 15 residues.

The V call is TRBV9, the J call TRBJ2-1, with 7 bases fitting TRBD1. V shed 0 bases and J 4 bases; nucleotides not matched to a gene: 7. Germline CDR1 SGDLS, CDR2 YYNGEE. This CDR3 is built from 16 residues. CDR3 in DNA: TGTGCCAGCAGCGTAGGCGACAGGGATACGTACAATGAGCAGTTCTTC. It encodes CASSVGDRDTYNEQFF.

Only a few counts were recorded for this clone. This chain joins TRBV5-6 and TRBJ2-7, with TRBD1 identical over 10 bases. Per the germline V gene, CDR1 is SGHDT and CDR2 is YYEEEE. The CDR3 covers 16 residues. The ends lost 3 bases at V and 1 base at J; junction bases unmatched: 7. CDR3 coding DNA: TGTGCCAGCAGCTCGATGGGGACAGGGGTTTCCTACGAGCAGTACTTC. Amino acid sequence: CASSSMGTGVSYEQYF.

In its sample, this clone was seen a few times. The CDR3 here is CSVDGTGGFQETQYF. In DNA form, the CDR3 reads TGCAGCGTTGATGGGACAGGGGGCTTCCAAGAGACCCAGTACTTC. This chain connects TRBV29-1 to TRBJ2-5; 12 bases match TRBD1. The germline gives CDR1 SQVTM, CDR2 ANQGSEA. This CDR3 region has 15 residues. The trim removed 3 bases at V and 1 base at J, leaving 3 bases unmatched.

This clone has a handful of counts. This chain links TRBV4-2 with TRBJ1-1, with a possible D match to TRBD1 (5 bases). V lost 0 bases and J lost 1, with 12 bases in between. This CDR3 is built from 16 residues. Germline assignment: CDR1 LGHNA and CDR2 YNFKEQ. The CDR3, as DNA: TGTGCCAGCAGCCAAGATAATCCAGGGAAGAACACTGAAGCTTTCTTT. Translating it yields CASSQDNPGKNTEAFF.

The rearrangement uses TRBV30 and TRBJ2-5; D is unresolved. Germline CDR1 and CDR2: GTSNPN and SVGIG (reference sequence). CDR3 length: 13 amino acids. Trimming left V 4 bases short and J 1 base short, with 10 bases between. CDR3 sequence (DNA): TGTGCCTGGACCCCGGGCCCCCAAGAGACCCAGTACTTC. Translation gives CAWTPGPQETQYF.

The V call is TRBV9, the J call TRBJ2-5; a possible D gene is TRBD1 (6 bases). This CDR3 has 16 residues. The V and J ends lost 2 bases and 1 base respectively, with 15 bases between them. CDR1 and CDR2 from the germline V gene are SGDLS and YYNGEE. The CDR3 here is CASSVGTGQSQETQYF. The CDR3 DNA reads as TGTGCCAGCAGCGTTGGCACCGGACAGAGCCAAGAGACCCAGTACTTC.

The chain couples TRBV25-1 to TRBJ1-4; perhaps TRBD1 as D (5 bases). The V end was cut by 1 base, the J end by 4 bases, with 10 bases between. This CDR3 comprises 15 residues. Looked up from germline, CDR1 is MGHDK and CDR2 is SYGVNS. CDR3 region: CASSEWAGGNEKLFF. In DNA, the CDR3 is TGTGCCAGCAGTGAATGGGCCGGGGGTAATGAAAAACTGTTTTTT.

The J gene is TRBJ1-5, the V gene TRBV30; D not resolved. Germline loops: CDR1 GTSNPN, CDR2 SVGIG (reference sequence). CDR3 length: 16 residues. Trimming took 1 base from V and 4 from J, leaving 17 bases between them. CDR3 in amino acids: CAWSASRSGLNQPQHF. In DNA, the CDR3 is TGTGCCTGGAGTGCCTCCAGGAGCGGGCTAAATCAGCCCCAGCATTTT.

The chain links TRBV4-2 to TRBJ1-4; D may be TRBD1 (5 bases). The ends were cut back, 3 bases at V and 7 bases at J, with 9 bases in the middle. Germline V gene lookup returns CDR1 LGHNA and CDR2 YNFKEQ. The CDR3 is 13 amino acids. CDR3 region: CASSQPGAEKLFF. As DNA, the CDR3 is TGTGCCAGCAGCCAGCCCGGGGCTGAAAAACTGTTTTTT.